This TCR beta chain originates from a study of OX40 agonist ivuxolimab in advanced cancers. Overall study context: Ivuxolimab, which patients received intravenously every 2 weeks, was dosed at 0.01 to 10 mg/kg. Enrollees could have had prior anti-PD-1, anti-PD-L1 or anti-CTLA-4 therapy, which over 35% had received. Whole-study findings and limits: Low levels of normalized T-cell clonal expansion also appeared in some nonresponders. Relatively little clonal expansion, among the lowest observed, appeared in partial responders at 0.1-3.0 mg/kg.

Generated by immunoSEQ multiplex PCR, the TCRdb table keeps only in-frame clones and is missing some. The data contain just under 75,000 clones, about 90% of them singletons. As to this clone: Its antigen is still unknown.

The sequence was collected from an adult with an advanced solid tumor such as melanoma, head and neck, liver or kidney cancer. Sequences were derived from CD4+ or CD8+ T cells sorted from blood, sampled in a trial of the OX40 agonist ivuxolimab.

CDR3 region: CASRTEDSGANVLTF. In DNA form, the CDR3 reads TGTGCCAGTCGGACAGAGGACTCTGGGGCCAACGTCCTGACTTTC. The chain has TRBV19 and TRBJ2-6; a possible D gene is TRBD1 (6 bases). V was pared by 8 bases and J by 0 bases, with 11 bases between. Germline CDR1 is LNHDA and CDR2 is SQIVND (reference sequence). CDR3 length equals 15 residues.